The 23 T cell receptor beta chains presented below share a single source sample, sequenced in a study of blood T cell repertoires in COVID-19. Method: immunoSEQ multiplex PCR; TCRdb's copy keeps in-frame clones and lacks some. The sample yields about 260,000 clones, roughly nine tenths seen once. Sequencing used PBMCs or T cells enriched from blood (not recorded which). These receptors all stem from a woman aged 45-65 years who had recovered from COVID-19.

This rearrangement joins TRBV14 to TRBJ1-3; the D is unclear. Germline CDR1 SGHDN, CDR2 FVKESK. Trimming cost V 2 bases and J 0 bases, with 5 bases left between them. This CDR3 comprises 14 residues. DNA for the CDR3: TGTGCCAGCAGCCAATACAACTCTGGAAACACCATATATTTT. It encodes CASSQYNSGNTIYF.

CDR3 sequence: CAISETGARTQYF. As DNA, the CDR3 is TGTGCCATCAGTGAGACCGGAGCCCGTACGCAGTATTTT. The chain employs TRBV10-3 and TRBJ2-3, with D uncertain. The germline V and J ends were trimmed by 2 bases and 8 bases, with 11 bases remaining between them. Germline assignment: CDR1 ENHRY and CDR2 SYGVKD. This CDR3 contains 13 residues.

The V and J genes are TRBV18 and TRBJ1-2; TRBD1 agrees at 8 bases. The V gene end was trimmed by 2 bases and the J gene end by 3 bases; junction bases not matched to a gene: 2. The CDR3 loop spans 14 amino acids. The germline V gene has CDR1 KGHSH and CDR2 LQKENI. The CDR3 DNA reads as TGTGCCAGCTCACCAATGACAGGGGACTATGGCTACACCTTC. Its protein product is CASSPMTGDYGYTF.

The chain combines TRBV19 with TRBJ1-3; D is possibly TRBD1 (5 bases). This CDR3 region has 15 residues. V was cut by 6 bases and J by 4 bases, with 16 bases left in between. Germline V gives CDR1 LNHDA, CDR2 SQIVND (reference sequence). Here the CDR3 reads CASSLLQAAGNTIYF. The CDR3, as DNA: TGTGCCAGTAGCTTACTACAGGCCGCCGGAAACACCATATATTTT.

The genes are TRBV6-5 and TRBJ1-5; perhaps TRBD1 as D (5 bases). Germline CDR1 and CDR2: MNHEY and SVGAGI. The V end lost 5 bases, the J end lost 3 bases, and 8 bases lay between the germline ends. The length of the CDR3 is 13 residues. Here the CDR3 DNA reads TGTGCCAGCAGTAAACAGGTCAATCAGCCCCAGCATTTT. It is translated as CASSKQVNQPQHF.

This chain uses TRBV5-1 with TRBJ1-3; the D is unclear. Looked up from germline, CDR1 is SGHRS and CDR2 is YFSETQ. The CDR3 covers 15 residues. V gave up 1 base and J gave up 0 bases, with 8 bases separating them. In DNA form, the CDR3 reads TGCGCCAGCAGCTTGTCATCCAACTCTGGAAACACCATATATTTT. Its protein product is CASSLSSNSGNTIYF. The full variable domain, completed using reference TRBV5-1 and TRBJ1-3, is KAGVTQTPRYLIKTRGQQVTLSCSPISGHRSVSWYQQTPGQGLQFLFEYFSETQRNKGNFPGRFSGRQFSNSRSEMNVSTLELGDSALYLCASSLSSNSGNTIYFGEGSWLTVV.

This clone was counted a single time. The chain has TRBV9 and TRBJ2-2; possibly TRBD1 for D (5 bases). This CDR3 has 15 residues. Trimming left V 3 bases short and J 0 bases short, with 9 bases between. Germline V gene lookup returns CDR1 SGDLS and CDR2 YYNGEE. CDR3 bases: TGTGCCAGCAGCGCCGGACATACGAACACCGGGGAGCTGTTTTTT. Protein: CASSAGHTNTGELFF.

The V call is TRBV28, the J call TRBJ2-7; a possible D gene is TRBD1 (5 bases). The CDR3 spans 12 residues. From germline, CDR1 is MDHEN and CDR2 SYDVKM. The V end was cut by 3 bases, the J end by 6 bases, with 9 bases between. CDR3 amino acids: CASSFRVGEQYF. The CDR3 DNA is TGTGCCAGCAGTTTCAGGGTCGGCGAGCAGTACTTC.

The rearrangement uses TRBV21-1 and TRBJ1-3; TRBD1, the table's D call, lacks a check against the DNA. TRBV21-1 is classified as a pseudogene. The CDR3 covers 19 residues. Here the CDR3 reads CASSKLRLRQNFSGNTIYF. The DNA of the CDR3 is TGTGCCAGCAGCAAATTGAGGTTACGACAGAATTTCTCTGGAAACACCATATATTTT.

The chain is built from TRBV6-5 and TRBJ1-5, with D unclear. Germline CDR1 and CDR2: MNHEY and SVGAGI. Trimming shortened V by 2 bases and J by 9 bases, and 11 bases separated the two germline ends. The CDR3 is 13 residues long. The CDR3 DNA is TGTGCCAGCAGTTACCGGGCGGCGGGGCCCCAGCATTTT. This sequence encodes CASSYRAAGPQHF.

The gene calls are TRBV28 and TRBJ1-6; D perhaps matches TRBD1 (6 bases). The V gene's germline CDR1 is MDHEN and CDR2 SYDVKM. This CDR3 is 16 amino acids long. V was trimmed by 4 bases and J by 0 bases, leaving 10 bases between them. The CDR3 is CASSSDRSSYNSPLHF. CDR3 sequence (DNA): TGTGCCAGCAGTTCCGACAGGAGCTCCTATAATTCACCCCTCCACTTT.

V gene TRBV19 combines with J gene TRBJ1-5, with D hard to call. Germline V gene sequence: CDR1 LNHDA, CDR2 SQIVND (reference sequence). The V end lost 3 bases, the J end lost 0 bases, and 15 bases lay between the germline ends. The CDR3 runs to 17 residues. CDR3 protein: CASSIIAGGYSNQPQHF. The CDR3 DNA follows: TGTGCCAGTAGTATTATTGCGGGAGGGTATAGCAATCAGCCCCAGCATTTT.

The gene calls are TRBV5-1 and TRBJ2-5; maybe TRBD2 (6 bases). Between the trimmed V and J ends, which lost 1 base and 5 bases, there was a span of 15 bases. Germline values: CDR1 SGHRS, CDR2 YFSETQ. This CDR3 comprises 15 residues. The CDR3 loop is CASSLWSGGGETQYF. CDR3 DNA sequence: TGCGCCAGCAGCTTGTGGTCCGGGGGTGGGGAGACCCAGTACTTC.

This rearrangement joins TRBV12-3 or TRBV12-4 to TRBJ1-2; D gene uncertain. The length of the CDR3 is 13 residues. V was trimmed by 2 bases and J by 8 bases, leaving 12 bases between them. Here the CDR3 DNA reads TGTGCCAGCAGTTTAATCGACGGAGCGGGCTACACCTTC. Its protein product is CASSLIDGAGYTF.

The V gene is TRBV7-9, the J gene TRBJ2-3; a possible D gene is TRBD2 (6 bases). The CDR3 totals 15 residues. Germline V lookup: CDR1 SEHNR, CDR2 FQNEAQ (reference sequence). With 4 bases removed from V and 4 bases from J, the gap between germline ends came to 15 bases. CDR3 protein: CASSSRDRFPDTQYF. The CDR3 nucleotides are TGTGCCAGCAGCTCGCGGGACCGTTTCCCAGATACGCAGTATTTT.

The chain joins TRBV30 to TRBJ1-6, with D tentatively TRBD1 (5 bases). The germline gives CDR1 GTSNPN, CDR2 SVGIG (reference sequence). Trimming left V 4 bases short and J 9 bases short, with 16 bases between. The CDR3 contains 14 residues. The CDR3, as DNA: TGTGCCTGGACTTCAACTGGGGGGGGTTCACCCCTCCACTTT. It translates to CAWTSTGGGSPLHF.

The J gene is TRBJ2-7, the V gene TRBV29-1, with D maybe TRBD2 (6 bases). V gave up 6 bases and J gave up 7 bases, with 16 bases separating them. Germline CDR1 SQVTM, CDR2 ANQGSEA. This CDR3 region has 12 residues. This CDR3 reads CSVDGGVGEQYF. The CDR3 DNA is TGCAGCGTCGACGGAGGGGTCGGGGAGCAGTACTTC.

CDR3 in amino acids: CASRQHNEQFF. For the CDR3, the DNA is TGTGCCAGCAGACAGCACAATGAGCAGTTCTTC. This chain uses TRBV28 with TRBJ2-1; no clear D. Germline assignment: CDR1 MDHEN and CDR2 SYDVKM. Between the trimmed V and J ends, which lost 6 bases and 5 bases, there was a span of 5 bases. This CDR3 is built from 11 residues.

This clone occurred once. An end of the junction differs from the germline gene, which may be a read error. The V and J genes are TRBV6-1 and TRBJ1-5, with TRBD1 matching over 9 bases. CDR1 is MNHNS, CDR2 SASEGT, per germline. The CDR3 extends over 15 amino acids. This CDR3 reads CASSQAGTGNQPQHF. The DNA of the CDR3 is TGTGCCAGCAGTCAAGCGGGGACAGGGAATCAGCCCCAGCATTTT.

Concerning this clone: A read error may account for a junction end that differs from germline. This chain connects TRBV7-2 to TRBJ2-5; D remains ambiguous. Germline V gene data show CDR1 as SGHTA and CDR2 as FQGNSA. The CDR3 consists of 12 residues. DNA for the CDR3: TGTGCCAGCAGCAAAGCCCGAGATTGGGCAAACTTC. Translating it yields CASSKARDWANF.

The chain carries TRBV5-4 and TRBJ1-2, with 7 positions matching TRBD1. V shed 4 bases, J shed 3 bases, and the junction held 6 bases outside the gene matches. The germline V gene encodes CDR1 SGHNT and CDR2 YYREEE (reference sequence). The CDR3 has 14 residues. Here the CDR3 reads CASSKGTADYGYTF. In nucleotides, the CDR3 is TGTGCCAGCAGCAAAGGGACAGCCGACTATGGCTACACCTTC.

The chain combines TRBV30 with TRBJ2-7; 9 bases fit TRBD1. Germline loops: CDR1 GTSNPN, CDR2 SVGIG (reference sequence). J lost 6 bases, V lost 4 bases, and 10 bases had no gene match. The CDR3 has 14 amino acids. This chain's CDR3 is CAWTWGATGGEQYF. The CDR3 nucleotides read TGTGCCTGGACTTGGGGCGCGACAGGGGGCGAGCAGTACTTC.

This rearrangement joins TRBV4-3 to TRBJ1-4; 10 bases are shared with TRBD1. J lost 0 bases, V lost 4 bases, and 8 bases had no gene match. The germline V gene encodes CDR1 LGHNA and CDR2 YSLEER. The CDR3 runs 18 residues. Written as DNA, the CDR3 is TGCGCCAGCAGCCCTGACAGGGGGCGATTCGCAACTAATGAAAAACTGTTTTTT. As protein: CASSPDRGRFATNEKLFF.